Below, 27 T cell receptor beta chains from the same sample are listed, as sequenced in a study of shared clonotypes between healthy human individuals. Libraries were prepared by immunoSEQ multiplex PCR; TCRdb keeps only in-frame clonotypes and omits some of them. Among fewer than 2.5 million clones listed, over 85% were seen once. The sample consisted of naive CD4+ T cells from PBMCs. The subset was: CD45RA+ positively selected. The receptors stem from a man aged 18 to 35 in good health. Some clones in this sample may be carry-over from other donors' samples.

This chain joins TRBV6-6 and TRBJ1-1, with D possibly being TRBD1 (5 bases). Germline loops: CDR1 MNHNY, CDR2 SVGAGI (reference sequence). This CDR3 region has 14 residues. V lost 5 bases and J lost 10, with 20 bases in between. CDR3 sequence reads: CASSRPREGSRAFF. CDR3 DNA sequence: TGTGCCAGCAGTCGACCACGGGAGGGGTCCCGAGCTTTCTTT.

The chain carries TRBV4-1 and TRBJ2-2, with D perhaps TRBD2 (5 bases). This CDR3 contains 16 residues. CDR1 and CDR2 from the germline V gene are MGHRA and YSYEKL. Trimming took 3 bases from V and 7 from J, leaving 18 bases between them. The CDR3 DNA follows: TGCGCCAGCAGCCAGGACCGGACCCCCGGGGTCGGGGAGCTGTTTTTT. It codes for CASSQDRTPGVGELFF.

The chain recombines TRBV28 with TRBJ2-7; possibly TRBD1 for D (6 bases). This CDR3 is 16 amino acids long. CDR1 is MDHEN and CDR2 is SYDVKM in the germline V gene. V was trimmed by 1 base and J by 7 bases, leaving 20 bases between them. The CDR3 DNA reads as TGTGCCAGCAGTTTATACCGGTCCTTAGAGAGGGGGGAGCAGTACTTC. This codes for CASSLYRSLERGEQYF.

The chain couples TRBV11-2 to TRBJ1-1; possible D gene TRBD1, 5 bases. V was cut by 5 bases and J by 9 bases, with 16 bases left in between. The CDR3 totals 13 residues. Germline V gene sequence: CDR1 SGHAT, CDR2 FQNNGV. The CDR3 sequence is CASSARAGGKAFF. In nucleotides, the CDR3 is TGTGCCAGCAGCGCCCGAGCCGGGGGGAAAGCTTTCTTT.

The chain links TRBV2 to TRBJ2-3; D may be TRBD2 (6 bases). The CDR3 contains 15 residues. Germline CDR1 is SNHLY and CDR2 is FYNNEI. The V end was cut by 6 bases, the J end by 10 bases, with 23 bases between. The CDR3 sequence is CASSEIAVSLSSQYF. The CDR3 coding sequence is TGTGCCAGCAGCGAGATAGCGGTCAGTTTATCGTCGCAGTATTTT.

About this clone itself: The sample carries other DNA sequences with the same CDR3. This chain's CDR3 is CASSLAPGIYEQYF. CDR3 DNA sequence: TGCGCCAGCAGCTTGGCCCCAGGAATCTACGAGCAGTACTTC. The rearrangement joins TRBV5-1 to TRBJ2-7; D not resolved. This CDR3 region has 14 residues. The V end lost 0 bases, the J end lost 3 bases, and 10 bases lay between the germline ends. Germline loops: CDR1 SGHRS, CDR2 YFSETQ.

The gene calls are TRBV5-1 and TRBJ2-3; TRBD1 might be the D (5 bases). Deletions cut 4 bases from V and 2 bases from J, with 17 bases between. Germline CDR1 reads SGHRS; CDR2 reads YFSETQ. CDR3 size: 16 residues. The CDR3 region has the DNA TGCGCCAGCAGCGCCACGGTGGGGCCTTTCACAGATACGCAGTATTTT. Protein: CASSATVGPFTDTQYF.

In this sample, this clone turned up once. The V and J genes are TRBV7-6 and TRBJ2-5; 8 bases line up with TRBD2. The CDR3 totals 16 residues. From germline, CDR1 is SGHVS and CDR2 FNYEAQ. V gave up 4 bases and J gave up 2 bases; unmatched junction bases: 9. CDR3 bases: TGTGCCAGCAGCTCGGGGGGGGGCAGGAATCAAGAGACCCAGTACTTC. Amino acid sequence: CASSSGGGRNQETQYF. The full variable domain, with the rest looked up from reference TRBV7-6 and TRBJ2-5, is GAGVSQSPRYKVTKRGQDVALRCDPISGHVSLYWYRQALGQGPEFLTYFNYEAQQDKSGLPNDRFSAERPEGSISTLTIQRTEQRDSAMYRCASSSGGGRNQETQYFGPGTRLLVL.

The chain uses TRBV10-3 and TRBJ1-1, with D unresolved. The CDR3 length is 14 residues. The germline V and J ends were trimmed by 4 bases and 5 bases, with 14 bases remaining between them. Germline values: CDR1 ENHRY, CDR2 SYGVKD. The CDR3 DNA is TGTGCCATCAGTGGGTTCGGTGCCAAGACTGAAGCTTTCTTT. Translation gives CAISGFGAKTEAFF.

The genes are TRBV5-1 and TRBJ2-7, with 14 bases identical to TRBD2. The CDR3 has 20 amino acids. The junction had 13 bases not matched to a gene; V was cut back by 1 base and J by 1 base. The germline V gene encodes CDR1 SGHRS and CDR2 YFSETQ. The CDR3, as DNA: TGCGCCAGCAGCTTGATGACCGGGACTAGCGGGAGTATTACGTCCTACGAGCAGTACTTC. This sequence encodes CASSLMTGTSGSITSYEQYF.

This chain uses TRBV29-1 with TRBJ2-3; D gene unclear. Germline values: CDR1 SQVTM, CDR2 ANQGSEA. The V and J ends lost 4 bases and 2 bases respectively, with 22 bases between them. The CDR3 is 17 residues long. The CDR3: CSVVPRRALSNTDTQYF. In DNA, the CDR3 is TGCAGCGTTGTCCCCCGACGGGCATTAAGTAACACAGATACGCAGTATTTT.

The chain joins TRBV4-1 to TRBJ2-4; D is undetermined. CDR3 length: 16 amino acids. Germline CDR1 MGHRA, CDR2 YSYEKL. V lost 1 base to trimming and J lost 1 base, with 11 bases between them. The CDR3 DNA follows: TGCGCCAGCAGCCAAGTAGGCGCAGCCGCCAAAAACATTCAGTACTTC. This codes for CASSQVGAAAKNIQYF.

The CDR3 bases are TGTGCCAGTAGTGTTAACTCCGGGACTACCCCGTTCTTC. Translated: CASSVNSGTTPFF. The V call is TRBV19, the J call TRBJ2-1; TRBD2 matches 7 bases. V shed 5 bases, J shed 15 bases, and the junction held 13 bases outside the gene matches. Germline CDR1 LNHDA, CDR2 SQIVND (reference sequence). This CDR3 region has 13 residues. Full variable domain (outside the CDR3, taken from reference TRBV19 and TRBJ2-1): DGGITQSPKYLFRKEGQNVTLSCEQNLNHDAMYWYRQDPGQGLRLIYYSQIVNDFQKGDIAEGYSVSREKKESFPLTVTSAQKNPTAFYLCASSVNSGTTPFFGPGTRLTVL.

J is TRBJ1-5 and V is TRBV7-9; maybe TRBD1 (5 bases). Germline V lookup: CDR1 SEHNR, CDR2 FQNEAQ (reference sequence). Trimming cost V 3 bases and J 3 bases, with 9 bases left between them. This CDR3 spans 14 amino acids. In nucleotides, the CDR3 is TGTGCCAGCAGCTTCGCAGGGTACAATCAGCCCCAGCATTTT. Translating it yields CASSFAGYNQPQHF.

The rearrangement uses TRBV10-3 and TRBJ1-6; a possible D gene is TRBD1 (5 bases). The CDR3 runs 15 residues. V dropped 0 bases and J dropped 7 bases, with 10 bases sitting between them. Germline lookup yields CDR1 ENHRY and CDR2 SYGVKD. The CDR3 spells CAISESRGSNSPLHF. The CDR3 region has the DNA TGTGCCATCAGTGAGTCGAGGGGTTCCAATTCACCCCTCCACTTT.

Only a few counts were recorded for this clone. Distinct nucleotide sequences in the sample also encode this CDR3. CDR3 in amino acids: CASSPTGNTEAFF. Written as DNA, the CDR3 is TGCGCCAGCAGCCCGACAGGGAACACTGAAGCTTTCTTT. The rearrangement links TRBV5-1 to TRBJ1-1; tentatively, D is TRBD1 (6 bases). The CDR3 runs to 13 residues. Germline V gene data show CDR1 as SGHRS and CDR2 as YFSETQ. The germline V and J ends were trimmed by 4 bases and 1 base, with 8 bases remaining between them.

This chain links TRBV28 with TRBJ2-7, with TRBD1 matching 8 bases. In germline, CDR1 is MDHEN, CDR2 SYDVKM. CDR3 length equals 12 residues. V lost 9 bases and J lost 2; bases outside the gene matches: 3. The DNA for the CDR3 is TGTGCCAGACAGGGGGGTCCCTACGAGCAGTACTTC. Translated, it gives CARQGGPYEQYF.

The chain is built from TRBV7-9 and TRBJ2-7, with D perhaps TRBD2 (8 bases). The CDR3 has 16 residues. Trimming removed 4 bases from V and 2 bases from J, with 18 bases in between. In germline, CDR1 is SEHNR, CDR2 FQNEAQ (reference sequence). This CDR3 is CASSSGRGGQPYEQYF. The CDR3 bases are TGTGCCAGCAGCTCGGGTCGGGGGGGACAGCCCTACGAGCAGTACTTC.

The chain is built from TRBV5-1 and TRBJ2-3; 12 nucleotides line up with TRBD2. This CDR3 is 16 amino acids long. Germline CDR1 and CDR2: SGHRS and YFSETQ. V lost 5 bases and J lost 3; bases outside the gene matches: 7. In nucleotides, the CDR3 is TGCGCCAGCAGATCCGGGACTAGCGGGTATACAGATACGCAGTATTTT. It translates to CASRSGTSGYTDTQYF.

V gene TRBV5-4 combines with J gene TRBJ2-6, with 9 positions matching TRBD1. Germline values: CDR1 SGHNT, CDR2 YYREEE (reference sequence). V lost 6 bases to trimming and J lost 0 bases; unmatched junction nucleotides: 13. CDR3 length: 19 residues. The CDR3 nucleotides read TGTGCCAGCACCTGGGGACAGGGCGCCCCTCTCTCTGGGGCCAACGTCCTGACTTTC. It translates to CASTWGQGAPLSGANVLTF.

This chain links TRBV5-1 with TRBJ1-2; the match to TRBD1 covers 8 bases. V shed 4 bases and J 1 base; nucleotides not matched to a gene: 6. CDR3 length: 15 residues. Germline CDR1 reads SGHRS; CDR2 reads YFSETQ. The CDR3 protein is CASSTSGTGNYGYTF. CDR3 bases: TGCGCCAGCAGCACTTCCGGGACAGGTAACTATGGCTACACCTTC. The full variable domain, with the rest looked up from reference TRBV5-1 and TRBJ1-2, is KAGVTQTPRYLIKTRGQQVTLSCSPISGHRSVSWYQQTPGQGLQFLFEYFSETQRNKGNFPGRFSGRQFSNSRSEMNVSTLELGDSALYLCASSTSGTGNYGYTFGSGTRLTVV.

The CDR3 protein is CASSLVGGQGPAGELFF. The DNA for the CDR3 is TGTGCCAGCAGCTTAGTAGGGGGACAGGGTCCCGCCGGGGAGCTGTTTTTT. J is TRBJ2-2 and V is TRBV7-9, with 9 bases lining up with TRBD1. The J segment lost 6 bases and the V segment lost 1 base, leaving 9 bases of the junction unmatched. The CDR3 sequence is 17 residues long. CDR1 is SEHNR and CDR2 is FQNEAQ in the germline V gene (reference sequence).

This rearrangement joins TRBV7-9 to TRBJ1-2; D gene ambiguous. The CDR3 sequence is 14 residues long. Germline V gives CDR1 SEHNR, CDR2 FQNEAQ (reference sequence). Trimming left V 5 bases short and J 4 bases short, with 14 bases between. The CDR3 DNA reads TGTGCCAGCAGCCCGACGGCAGGACCCTATGGCTACACCTTC. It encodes CASSPTAGPYGYTF.

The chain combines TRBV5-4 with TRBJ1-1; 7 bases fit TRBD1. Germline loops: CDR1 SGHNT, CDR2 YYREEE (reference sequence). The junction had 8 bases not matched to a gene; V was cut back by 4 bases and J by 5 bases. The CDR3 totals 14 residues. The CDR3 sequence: CASSGNRGGTEAFF. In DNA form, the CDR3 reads TGTGCCAGCAGCGGGAACAGGGGTGGGACTGAAGCTTTCTTT.

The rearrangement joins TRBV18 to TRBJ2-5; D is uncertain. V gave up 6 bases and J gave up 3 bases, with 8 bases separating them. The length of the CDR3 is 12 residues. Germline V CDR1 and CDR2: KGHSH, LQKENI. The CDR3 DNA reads TGTGCCAGCTCGTACCTAAAAGAGACCCAGTACTTC. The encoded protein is CASSYLKETQYF.

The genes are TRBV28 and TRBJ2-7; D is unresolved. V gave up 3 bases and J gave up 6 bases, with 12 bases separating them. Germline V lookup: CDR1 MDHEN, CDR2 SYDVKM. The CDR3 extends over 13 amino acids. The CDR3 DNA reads TGTGCCAGCAGTTTGCCAGGCACCACCGAGCAGTACTTC. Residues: CASSLPGTTEQYF.

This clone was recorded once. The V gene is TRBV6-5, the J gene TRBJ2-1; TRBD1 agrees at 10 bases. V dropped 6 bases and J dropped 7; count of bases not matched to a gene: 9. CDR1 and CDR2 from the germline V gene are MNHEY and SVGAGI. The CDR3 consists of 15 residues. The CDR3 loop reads CASRYRDRGRNEQFF. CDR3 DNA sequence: TGTGCCAGCAGGTACCGGGACAGGGGTAGGAATGAGCAGTTCTTC.